The 21 T cell receptor beta chains below were found in one sample sequenced in a study of CD4 T cells in relation to SARS-CoV-2 and coronaviruses. Unexposed donor CD4+ T cells date from 2011-2018, before the COVID-19 pandemic. After more than eight days of culture, CD4+ T cells were isolated. Method: immunoSEQ multiplex PCR; TCRdb's copy keeps in-frame clones and lacks some. Of around 23,000 clones listed, 70% to 75% are singletons. Their antigen targets remain unknown. The sample consisted of CD4+ T cells from PBMCs, cultured in vitro. Receptors were obtained from a human donor in good health.

The chain is built from TRBV6-1 and TRBJ1-5; maybe TRBD1 (6 bases). CDR3 length: 14 residues. Germline CDR1 is MNHNS and CDR2 is SASEGT. V lost 3 bases and J lost 9, with 15 bases in between. The CDR3 loop reads CASSEPADRRPQHF. The CDR3 DNA is TGTGCCAGCAGTGAGCCCGCCGACAGGAGGCCCCAGCATTTT.

The chain links TRBV5-6 to TRBJ1-3; D is ambiguous. V was pared by 1 base and J by 4 bases, with 3 bases between. Germline assignment: CDR1 SGHDT and CDR2 YYEEEE. CDR3 length: 12 amino acids. The CDR3 loop reads CASSLTGNTIYF. The CDR3 region has the DNA TGTGCCAGCAGCTTGACGGGAAACACCATATATTTT.

There are a few counts of this clone. The rearrangement links TRBV3-1 (or the pseudogene TRBV3-2) to TRBJ2-7; 8 bases fit TRBD2. The germline V gene encodes CDR1 LGHDT and CDR2 YNNKEL (reference sequence). Losses at the gene ends were 4 bases for V and 2 bases for J; bases not matched to a gene: 7. CDR3 size: 15 residues. The CDR3 sequence is CASSPPGLGTYEQYF. For the CDR3, the DNA is TGTGCCAGCAGCCCTCCGGGACTAGGTACCTACGAGCAGTACTTC.

The gene calls are TRBV3-1 (or the pseudogene TRBV3-2) and TRBJ2-1; D is unresolved. Trimming left V 2 bases short and J 9 bases short, with 8 bases between. This CDR3 has 12 residues. Germline V gene data show CDR1 as LGHDT and CDR2 as YNNKEL (reference sequence). The CDR3 loop is CASSQSLVEQFF. DNA for the CDR3: TGTGCCAGCAGCCAATCCTTGGTTGAGCAGTTCTTC.

CDR3: CASSLTTTSGTSNEQFF. The DNA for the CDR3 is TGTGCCAGCAGCTTAACCACTACTAGCGGCACAAGCAATGAGCAGTTCTTC. The chain joins TRBV7-3 to TRBJ2-1; the match to TRBD2 covers 8 bases. This CDR3 has 17 residues. Losses at the gene ends were 0 bases for V and 6 bases for J; bases not matched to a gene: 10. The germline CDR1 and CDR2 sequences are SGHTA and FQGTGA.

This chain links TRBV19 with TRBJ1-5; a possible D gene is TRBD1 (5 bases). This CDR3 has 14 amino acids. V lost 10 bases and J lost 4, with 17 bases in between. The germline V gene has CDR1 LNHDA and CDR2 SQIVND (reference sequence). The CDR3 sequence is CAITKDYRNQPQHF. In DNA form, the CDR3 reads TGTGCCATAACGAAGGACTACAGGAATCAGCCCCAGCATTTT.

The chain uses TRBV11-1 and TRBJ2-7, with D unclear. The CDR3 sequence is 13 residues long. V was shortened by 5 bases and J by 6 bases, with 14 bases between the two germline ends. The V gene's germline CDR1 is SGHAT and CDR2 FQDESV (reference sequence). CDR3 in amino acids: CASSPRRVGEQYF. DNA of the CDR3: TGTGCCAGCAGCCCCCGTCGGGTGGGCGAGCAGTACTTC.

V and J are TRBV5-1 and TRBJ2-2; D may be TRBD1 (6 bases). V lost 2 bases, J lost 4 bases, and 15 bases lay in between. Germline V gives CDR1 SGHRS, CDR2 YFSETQ. The CDR3 runs to 16 residues. CDR3 sequence: CASSLGTNLLTGELFF. The CDR3 DNA reads as TGCGCCAGCAGCTTAGGGACAAATCTCCTCACCGGGGAGCTGTTTTTT.

The gene calls are TRBV9 and TRBJ1-2, with D unresolved. Trimming pared 3 bases from V and 4 bases from J, leaving 7 bases between. The CDR3 runs to 12 residues. Germline loops: CDR1 SGDLS, CDR2 YYNGEE. CDR3 DNA: TGTGCCAGCAGCGCAGGTACCTATGGCTACACCTTC. As protein: CASSAGTYGYTF.

V and J are TRBV9 and TRBJ2-5; TRBD2 might be the D (6 bases). With 2 bases removed from V and 1 base from J, the gap between germline ends came to 9 bases. Germline loops: CDR1 SGDLS, CDR2 YYNGEE. The CDR3 covers 14 residues. CDR3 DNA: TGTGCCAGCAGCGTGGTGGGGGGCCAAGAGACCCAGTACTTC. Translation gives CASSVVGGQETQYF.

The gene calls are TRBV20-1 and TRBJ2-7, with D possibly being TRBD2 (7 bases). V shed 3 bases and J shed 3 bases, with 27 bases lying between them. The CDR3 is 18 residues long. Germline loops: CDR1 DFQATT, CDR2 SNEGSKA (reference sequence). CDR3 residues: CSASSGSVSGGGDYEQYF. CDR3 DNA sequence: TGCAGTGCTAGTTCCGGATCGGTTAGCGGAGGGGGGGACTACGAGCAGTACTTC.

The gene calls are TRBV10-3 and TRBJ2-5; 9 positions agree with TRBD2. The germline V gene has CDR1 ENHRY and CDR2 SYGVKD. This CDR3 has 14 amino acids. V lost 3 bases to trimming and J lost 2 bases; unmatched junction nucleotides: 1. The CDR3: CAISDLAGQETQYF. CDR3 sequence (DNA): TGTGCCATCAGTGACCTAGCGGGGCAAGAGACCCAGTACTTC.

CDR3 loop: CSAREGNGYTF. The DNA of the CDR3 is TGCAGTGCCCGGGAAGGGAATGGCTACACCTTC. V gene TRBV20-1 combines with J gene TRBJ1-2; D is unresolved. Germline loops: CDR1 DFQATT, CDR2 SNEGSKA (reference sequence). V lost 6 bases to trimming and J lost 6 bases, with 11 bases between them. This CDR3 contains 11 residues.

The chain couples TRBV5-4 to TRBJ1-1; a weak D match, TRBD1 (5 bases). The CDR3 runs 13 residues. The germline V gene has CDR1 SGHNT and CDR2 YYREEE (reference sequence). V gave up 0 bases and J gave up 9 bases, with 12 bases separating them. CDR3 in DNA: TGTGCCAGCAGCTTGGGCGGACAAACAAAAGCTTTCTTT. The encoded protein is CASSLGGQTKAFF.

This clone was counted a few times. J is TRBJ1-1 and V is TRBV15; D is unresolved. The CDR3 covers 14 residues. V was pared by 0 bases and J by 5 bases, with 10 bases between. The germline V gene has CDR1 LNHNV and CDR2 YYDKDF (reference sequence). The CDR3 region is CATSRDLVGTEAFF. CDR3 nucleotide sequence: TGTGCCACCAGCAGAGATCTGGTGGGAACTGAAGCTTTCTTT. The complete variable domain, with remaining parts taken from reference TRBV15 and TRBJ1-1, reads DAMVIQNPRYQVTQFGKPVTLSCSQTLNHNVMYWYQQKSSQAPKLLFHYYDKDFNNEADTPDNFQSRRPNTSFCFLDIRSPGLGDTAMYLCATSRDLVGTEAFFGQGTRLTVV.

The chain employs TRBV5-1 and TRBJ2-3, with 9 bases fitting TRBD1. Germline CDR1 reads SGHRS; CDR2 reads YFSETQ. Trimming took 5 bases from V and 6 from J; bases not matched to a gene: 10. The CDR3 runs to 15 residues. CDR3 nucleotide sequence: TGCGCCAGCAGGACCGGGACAGGGATGGTTGATACGCAGTATTTT. Protein product: CASRTGTGMVDTQYF.

In its sample, this clone was seen a few times. The V call is TRBV30, the J call TRBJ1-1, with 7 bases matching TRBD1. Germline CDR1 is GTSNPN and CDR2 is SVGIG (reference sequence). The CDR3 runs to 14 residues. With 4 bases clipped from V and 1 base from J, the junction kept 6 bases outside the gene matches. The CDR3 sequence is CAWNLGQRNTEAFF. As DNA, the CDR3 is TGTGCCTGGAACTTGGGACAGAGGAACACTGAAGCTTTCTTT. The variable domain in full, completed from reference TRBV30 and TRBJ1-1, reads SQTIHQWPATLVQPVGSPLSLECTVEGTSNPNLYWYRQAAGRGLQLLFYSVGIGQISSEVPQNLSASRPQDRQFILSSKKLLLSDSGFYLCAWNLGQRNTEAFFGQGTRLTVV.

The CDR3 sequence is CAISVGETGELFF. CDR3 in DNA: TGTGCCATCAGTGTCGGTGAGACCGGGGAGCTGTTTTTT. J is TRBJ2-2 and V is TRBV10-3; no firm D call. Trimming took 4 bases from V and 5 from J, leaving 8 bases between them. CDR1 and CDR2 from the germline V gene are ENHRY and SYGVKD. This CDR3 is built from 13 residues.

The chain has TRBV6-5 and TRBJ1-1, with D uncertain. The V end was cut by 8 bases, the J end by 1 base, with 14 bases between. Germline assignment: CDR1 MNHEY and CDR2 SVGAGI. The CDR3 consists of 14 residues. The CDR3 region is CASGSRQQNTEAFF. The CDR3 DNA follows: TGTGCCAGCGGGTCGCGGCAACAGAACACTGAAGCTTTCTTT.

This clone came up once. The rearrangement links TRBV20-1 to TRBJ1-5; D is undetermined. Trimming stripped 0 bases from V and 7 bases from J, with 4 bases between. The CDR3 is 11 residues long. Germline V CDR1 and CDR2: DFQATT, SNEGSKA (reference sequence). In DNA form, the CDR3 reads TGCAGTGCTAGAGAAAGCCAGCCCCAGCATTTT. Translated, it gives CSARESQPQHF.

The chain recombines TRBV6-5 with TRBJ1-2; 9 bases match TRBD1. J lost 4 bases, V lost 4 bases, and 7 bases had no gene match. The length of the CDR3 is 15 residues. Germline CDR1 reads MNHEY; CDR2 reads SVGAGI. The CDR3 reads CASSSNDRGVYGYTF. The CDR3 DNA reads as TGTGCCAGCAGTTCAAATGACAGGGGGGTCTATGGCTACACCTTC.